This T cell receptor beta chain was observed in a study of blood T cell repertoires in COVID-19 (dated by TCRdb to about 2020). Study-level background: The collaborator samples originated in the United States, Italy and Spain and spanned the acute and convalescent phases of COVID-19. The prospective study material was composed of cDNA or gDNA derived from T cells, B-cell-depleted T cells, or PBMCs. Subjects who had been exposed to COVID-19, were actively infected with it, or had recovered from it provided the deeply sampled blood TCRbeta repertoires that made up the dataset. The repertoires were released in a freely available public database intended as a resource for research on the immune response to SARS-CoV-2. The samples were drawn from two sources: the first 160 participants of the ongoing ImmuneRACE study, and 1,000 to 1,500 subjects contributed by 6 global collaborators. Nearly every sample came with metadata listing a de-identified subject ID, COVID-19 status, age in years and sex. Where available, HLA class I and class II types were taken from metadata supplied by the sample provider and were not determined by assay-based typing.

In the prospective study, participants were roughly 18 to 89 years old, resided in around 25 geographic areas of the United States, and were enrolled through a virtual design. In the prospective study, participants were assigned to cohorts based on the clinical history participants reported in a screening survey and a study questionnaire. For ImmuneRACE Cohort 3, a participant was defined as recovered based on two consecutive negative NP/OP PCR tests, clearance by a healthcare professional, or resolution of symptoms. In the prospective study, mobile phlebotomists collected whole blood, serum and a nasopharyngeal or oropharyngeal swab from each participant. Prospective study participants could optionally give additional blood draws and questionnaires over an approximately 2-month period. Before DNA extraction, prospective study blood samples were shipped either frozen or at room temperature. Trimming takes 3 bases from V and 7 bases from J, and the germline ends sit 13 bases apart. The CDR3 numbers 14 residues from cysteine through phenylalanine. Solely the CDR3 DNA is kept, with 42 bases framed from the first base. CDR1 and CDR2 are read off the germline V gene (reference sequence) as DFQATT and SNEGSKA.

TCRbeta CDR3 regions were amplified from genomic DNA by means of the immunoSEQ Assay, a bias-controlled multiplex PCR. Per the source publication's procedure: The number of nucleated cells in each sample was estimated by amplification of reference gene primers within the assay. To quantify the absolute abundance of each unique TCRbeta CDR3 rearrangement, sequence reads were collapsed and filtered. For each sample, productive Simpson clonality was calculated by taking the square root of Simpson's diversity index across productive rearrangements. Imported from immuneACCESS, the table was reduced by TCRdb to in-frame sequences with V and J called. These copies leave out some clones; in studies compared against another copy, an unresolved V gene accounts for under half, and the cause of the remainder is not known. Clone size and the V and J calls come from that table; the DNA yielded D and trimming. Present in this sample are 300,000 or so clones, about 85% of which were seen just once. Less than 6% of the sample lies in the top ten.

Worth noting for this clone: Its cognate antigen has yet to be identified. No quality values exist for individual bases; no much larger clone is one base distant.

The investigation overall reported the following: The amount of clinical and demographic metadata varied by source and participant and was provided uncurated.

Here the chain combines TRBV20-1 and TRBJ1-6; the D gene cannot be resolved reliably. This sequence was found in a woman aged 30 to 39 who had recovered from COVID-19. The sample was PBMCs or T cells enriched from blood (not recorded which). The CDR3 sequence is CSASEPRVNSPLHF. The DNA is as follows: TGCAGTGCTAGTGAACCGAGAGTAAATTCACCCCTCCACTTT.